Listed below are T cell receptor beta chains from one sample, sequenced in a study of blood T cell repertoires in COVID-19. The protocol was immunoSEQ multiplex PCR, while the TCRdb copy is restricted to in-frame clones and leaves out a portion. The data show 280,000 or so clones, over 75% seen once. Sequenced input: peripheral blood. Every receptor here comes from a man younger than 35 with active or convalescent COVID-19. CDR3s include the opening cysteine and the closing phenylalanine or tryptophan.

TRBJ2-4,TRBV9,CASSVGGSGAKNIQYF
TRBJ2-6,TRBV10-2,CASGGPGANVLTF
TRBJ2-2,TRBV9,CASSLAGGGDTGELFF
TRBJ1-1,TRBV2,CASSVSGARGVNTEAFF
TRBJ2-7,TRBV13,CASSLVRGPTYEQYF
TRBJ1-5,TRBV2,CASSLGQGRNQPQHF
TRBJ2-7,TRBV7-2,CASSLDSGGTGEQYF
TRBJ2-2,TRBV29-1,CSVGWASGDTGELFF
TRBJ1-1,TRBV5-1,CASRKGTGETEAFF
TRBJ2-3,TRBV2,CASVQSPSTDTQYF
TRBJ1-1,TRBV10-1,CASSGKGQGNTEAFF